This entry concerns a single T cell receptor beta chain. CDR1 is MNHNY, CDR2 SVGAGI, per germline (reference sequence). J was trimmed by 2 bases and V by 5 bases; bases with no gene match: 11. The CDR3 is made up of 16 amino acids. This entry is derived from a study of cytomegalovirus exposure and HLA in healthy donors. It was with 60 Vbeta and 13 Jbeta primers that the PCR ran. Some clones are missing from TCRdb's copy, which holds only in-frame ones; the method was immunoSEQ multiplex PCR. The sample contains some 110,000 clones, less than 80% of which appear only once. V and J are TRBV6-6 and TRBJ1-1; TRBD1 matches at 7 bases. The origin of this receptor is a middle-aged woman in good health and CMV-seropositive. Sequencing used PBMCs. The CDR3 loop is CASSPTGRQGNTEAFF. The CDR3 DNA sequence: TGTGCCAGCAGTCCCACGGGGAGACAGGGAAACACTGAAGCTTTCTTT.